The 11 T cell receptor beta chains presented below share a single source sample, sequenced in a study of identical twins. TCRdb used MiXCR to reprocess the 5' RACE reads, holding one entry per CDR3 protein. The sample gives roughly 200,000 distinct CDR3 sequences, around 6.8% of which show up once; 1.9% is in the top ten. The same sample was also used in a study of yellow fever vaccine responses in identical twins.

The sample taken for sequencing was memory (CD45RO+) T cells sorted from blood. Source of these receptors: a woman between 18 and 29 years old in good health.

In this sample, this clonotype turned up many times. This chain uses TRBV27 with TRBJ2-7; 7 bases map to TRBD2. CDR1 and CDR2 from the germline V gene are MNHEY and SMNVEV (reference sequence). Trimming removed 6 bases from V and 5 bases from J; junction bases left unmatched: 10. This CDR3 comprises 14 residues. The chain's CDR3 is CASSQSRGLHEQYF. In DNA, the CDR3 is TGTGCCAGCAGCCAATCGCGGGGACTACACGAGCAGTACTTC.

This clonotype was seen ten or more times. The rearrangement uses TRBV7-8 and TRBJ2-1; D may correspond to TRBD1 or TRBD2 (5 bases each). Germline CDR1 reads SGHVS; CDR2 reads FQNEAQ. V lost 4 bases and J lost 1, with 17 bases in between. The CDR3 consists of 17 residues. DNA of the CDR3: TGTGCCAGCAGCTCAGACGAGGGGTTAATATCCTACAATGAGCAGTTCTTC. Protein: CASSSDEGLISYNEQFF.

As concerns this clonotype: Since a much larger clone is just one base distant, this may be a read error. The chain recombines TRBV29-1 with TRBJ2-7, with D perhaps matching TRBD1 (8 bases). In germline, CDR1 is SQVTM, CDR2 ANQGSEA. The CDR3 length is 14 residues. V gave up 7 bases and J gave up 7 bases, with 23 bases separating them. The CDR3 region is CSASGQGFASEQYF. CDR3 nucleotides: TGCAGCGCTAGCGGACAGGGTTTTGCGTCTGAGCAGTACTTC.

This clonotype was observed many times. The chain uses TRBV24-1 and TRBJ1-2, with TRBD1 matching 7 bases. CDR1 is KGHDR and CDR2 is SFDVKD in the germline V gene. Unmatched junction bases numbered 6, after V lost 4 bases and J lost 2 bases. The CDR3 has 15 amino acids. This chain's CDR3 is CATSDAPTGNYGYTF. CDR3 bases: TGTGCCACCAGTGACGCCCCGACAGGGAACTATGGCTACACCTTC.

Ten or more counts support this clonotype. This chain joins TRBV6-1 and TRBJ1-2; D gene unclear. The ends were cut back, 4 bases at V and 5 bases at J, with 11 bases in the middle. CDR3 length equals 13 residues. CDR1 is MNHNS and CDR2 is SASEGT in the germline V gene. In nucleotides, the CDR3 is TGTGCCAGCAGTGCCAGACCGGGGTATGGCTACACCTTC. Protein sequence: CASSARPGYGYTF.

This clonotype was seen more than once but under ten times. The V call is TRBV24-1, the J call TRBJ2-3; TRBD1 matches at 9 bases. The V gene's germline CDR1 is KGHDR and CDR2 SFDVKD. The junction had 6 bases not matched to a gene; V was cut back by 6 bases and J by 3 bases. The CDR3 is 15 residues long. The CDR3 coding sequence is TGTGCCACCAGTCACGGACAGGGGATGACAGATACGCAGTATTTT. Its protein product is CATSHGQGMTDTQYF.

A few counts support this clonotype. The rearrangement uses TRBV7-8 and TRBJ2-3; 8 bases are a match to TRBD1. V lost 5 bases, J lost 0 bases, and 7 bases stayed unmatched. Germline CDR1 is SGHVS and CDR2 is FQNEAQ. The CDR3 extends over 16 amino acids. The CDR3 DNA follows: TGTGCCAGCAGCCGAAGGACAGGGTTTAGCACAGATACGCAGTATTTT. Protein product: CASSRRTGFSTDTQYF.

This clonotype has at least ten counts. The chain has TRBV3-1 and TRBJ2-7, with 8 positions matching TRBD1. V trimming: 3 bases; J trimming: 2 bases; junction bases outside the gene matches: 9. This CDR3 comprises 16 residues. Germline-derived CDR1 and CDR2 are LGHDT and YNNKEL (reference sequence). The CDR3 DNA reads TGTGCCAGCAGCCATACACCGGGACAGGCGACCTACGAGCAGTACTTC. Translation: CASSHTPGQATYEQYF.

This clonotype was seen a handful of times. This rearrangement joins TRBV6-5 to TRBJ2-5, with 8 bases identical to TRBD2. J was trimmed by 5 bases and V by 0 bases; bases with no gene match: 11. The germline V gene encodes CDR1 MNHEY and CDR2 SVGAGI. The CDR3 runs 17 residues. CDR3 bases: TGTGCCAGCAGTTACTCGATGAGCGGGAGACCTGGGGAGACCCAGTACTTC. Translation: CASSYSMSGRPGETQYF.

This clonotype was seen many times. The rearrangement joins TRBV9 to TRBJ2-7, with D perhaps being TRBD1 or TRBD2 (5 bases each). The CDR3 has 15 amino acids. Germline values: CDR1 SGDLS, CDR2 YYNGEE. V was trimmed by 0 bases and J by 2 bases, leaving 12 bases between them. This CDR3 reads CASSVGPGTPYEQYF. The CDR3, as DNA: TGTGCCAGCAGCGTAGGACCAGGGACCCCCTACGAGCAGTACTTC. The variable domain in full, completed from reference TRBV9 and TRBJ2-7, reads DSGVTQTPKHLITATGQRVTLRCSPRSGDLSVYWYQQSLDQGLQFLIQYYNGEERAKGNILERFSAQQFPDLHSELNLSSLELGDSALYFCASSVGPGTPYEQYFGPGTRLTVT.

The sample holds many counts of this clonotype. This chain uses TRBV10-3 with TRBJ2-2, with 8 bases aligning to TRBD1. J lost 0 bases, V lost 6 bases, and 6 bases had no gene match. This CDR3 has 16 residues. Germline CDR1 and CDR2: ENHRY and SYGVKD. The CDR3 nucleotides are TGTGCCATCAGGGAAGGGACAGGCTCGAACACCGGGGAGCTGTTTTTT. Translating it yields CAIREGTGSNTGELFF.